This TCR beta chain was recovered during a study of cytomegalovirus exposure and HLA in healthy donors. The study's findings and limits: Earlier findings revealed that most TCR beta V segments proved productive either about 87% or about 30% of the time.

With 60 Vbeta and 13 Jbeta primers, the PCR was carried out. Using immunoSEQ multiplex PCR, the repertoire was profiled, and TCRdb retains in-frame clones only, with some absent. Of fewer than 110,000 clones listed, 85% are singletons. Comment on this clone: Its antigen is unknown.

This CDR3 contains 16 residues. From germline, CDR1 is MGHRA and CDR2 YSYEKL. Trimming removed 1 base from V and 1 base from J; junction bases left unmatched: 4. This receptor was identified in a man aged 30 to 45 in good health and CMV-seronegative. J is TRBJ2-1 and V is TRBV4-1, with 7 bases matching TRBD1. The source material was PBMCs. CDR3 bases: TGCGCCAGCAGCCAAGTGGGCAGGGGGTCCTACAATGAGCAGTTCTTC. This sequence encodes CASSQVGRGSYNEQFF.